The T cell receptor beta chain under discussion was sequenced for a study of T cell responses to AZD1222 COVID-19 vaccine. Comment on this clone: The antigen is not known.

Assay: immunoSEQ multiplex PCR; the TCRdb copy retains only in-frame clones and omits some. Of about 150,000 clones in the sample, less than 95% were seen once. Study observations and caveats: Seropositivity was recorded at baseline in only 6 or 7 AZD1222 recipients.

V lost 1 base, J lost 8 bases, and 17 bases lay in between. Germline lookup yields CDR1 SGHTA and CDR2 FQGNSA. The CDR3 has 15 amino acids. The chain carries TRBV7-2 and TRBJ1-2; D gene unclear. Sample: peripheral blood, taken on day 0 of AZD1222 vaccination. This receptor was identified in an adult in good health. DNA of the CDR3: TGTGCCAGCAGCTTAGACAGTCCACCCTCGAGGGGCTACACCTTC. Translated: CASSLDSPPSRGYTF. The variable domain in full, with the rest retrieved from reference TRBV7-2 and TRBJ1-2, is GAGVSQSPSNKVTEKGKDVELRCDPISGHTALYWYRQSLGQGLEFLIYFQGNSAPDKSGLPSDRFSAERTGGSVSTLTIQRTQQEDSAVYLCASSLDSPPSRGYTFGSGTRLTVV.